Listed below are T cell receptor beta chains from one sample, sequenced in a study of T cell responses to AZD1222 COVID-19 vaccine. The protocol was immunoSEQ multiplex PCR, while the TCRdb copy is restricted to in-frame clones and leaves out a portion. Of about 120,000 clones in the sample, about 91% are singletons; the top ten hold 4.5% to 6%. The specimen was peripheral blood, collected on day 0 of AZD1222 vaccination. The receptors come from an adult in good health. The CDR3 runs from the conserved cysteine through the conserved F or W. The D gene is left open where the match is weak. Clone size, where shown, is once, few, many, or a class for clones that have expanded.

clone size	V gene	J gene	CDR3 length	D gene	CDR3 DNA	CDR3 protein
NA	TRBV4-3	TRBJ1-1	15	NA	TGCGCCAGCAGCCAAGAAAAGTCAGGGAGGACTGAAGCTTTCTTT	CASSQEKSGRTEAFF
NA	TRBV6-5	TRBJ2-3	16	TRBD2	TGTGCCAGCAGTTCCCTAGCGGGGGGCCCGCCAGATACGCAGTATTTT	CASSSLAGGPPDTQYF
NA	TRBV21-1	TRBJ2-3	15	NA	TGTGCCAGCAGCACCGTGGGGGGGCCCATAGATACGCAGTATTTT	CASSTVGGPIDTQYF
NA	TRBV6-6	TRBJ1-1	14	TRBD1	TGTGCCAGCAGATGGACAGGGGGCGAGTCTGAAGCTTTCTTT	CASRWTGGESEAFF
NA	TRBV5-8	TRBJ1-1	15	NA	TGTGCCAGCAGCCTTGGTTGGGGCGGAGGCACTGAAGCTTTCTTT	CASSLGWGGGTEAFF
NA	TRBV18	TRBJ1-6	14	TRBD1	TGTGCCAGCTCCCGCGACAGGGGCGGTTCACCCCTCCACTTT	CASSRDRGGSPLHF
NA	TRBV7-9	TRBJ1-6	15	NA	TGTGCCAGCAGCGCCGACGGGTCCTTCGGTTCACCCCTCCACTTT	CASSADGSFGSPLHF
NA	TRBV10-3	TRBJ1-2	13	NA	TGTGCCAGCAGACAGGATCTGAGCTATGGCTACACCTTC	CASRQDLSYGYTF
NA	TRBV6-5	TRBJ1-2	15	TRBD1	TGTGCCAGCAGATCGCCGGGACAGGGGCTCTATGGCTACACCTTC	CASRSPGQGLYGYTF
NA	TRBV5-6	TRBJ1-3	14	TRBD1	TGTGCCAGCAACGACAGGGCCTCTGGAAACACCATATATTTT	CASNDRASGNTIYF
NA	TRBV7-8	TRBJ1-4	15	NA	TGTGCCAGCAGCTCTTATACAGGAAGAAATGAAAAACTGTTTTTT	CASSSYTGRNEKLFF
NA	TRBV5-1	TRBJ2-3	13	NA	TGCGCCAGCCTGTTCCCGGGGACAGATACGCAGTATTTT	CASLFPGTDTQYF
NA	TRBV5-1	TRBJ2-7	16	NA	TGCGCCAGCAGCCCCGGAAGGGGGATGGCTACCTACGAGCAGTACTTC	CASSPGRGMATYEQYF
NA	TRBV2	TRBJ2-1	14	NA	TGTGCCAGCAATGTCGATTACTCCTACAATGAGCAGTTCTTC	CASNVDYSYNEQFF
NA	TRBV15	TRBJ2-4	14	NA	TGTGCCACCAGTCCTATGGACGGAATAAACATTCAGTACTTC	CATSPMDGINIQYF
NA	TRBV12-3/TRBV12-4	TRBJ1-2	12	NA	TGTGCCAGCAGTCACGGGTATTATGGCTACACCTTC	CASSHGYYGYTF
NA	TRBV6-5	TRBJ1-4	14	TRBD1	TGTGCCAGCAGTTACCGCCGGGACAGTGAAAAACTGTTTTTT	CASSYRRDSEKLFF
NA	TRBV7-9	TRBJ2-3	14	TRBD1	TGTGCCAGCAGCCCGAGACAGGGGGTCAATACGCAGTATTTT	CASSPRQGVNTQYF
NA	TRBV6-2/TRBV6-3	TRBJ1-1	15	NA	TGTGCCAGCAGTTACTCTGAGGGGTTGAACACTGAAGCTTTCTTT	CASSYSEGLNTEAFF
NA	TRBV19	TRBJ1-2	12	NA	TGTGCCAGTAGGGTCGACAGCTATGGCTACACCTTC	CASRVDSYGYTF
NA	TRBV3-1/TRBV3-2	TRBJ2-7	12	NA	TGTGCCAGCAGCCAAGGTCCCTACGAGCAGTACTTC	CASSQGPYEQYF
NA	TRBV6-2/TRBV6-3	TRBJ2-7	13	NA	TGTGCCAGCAGTTACCACACAGGGTACGAGCAGTACTTC	CASSYHTGYEQYF
NA	TRBV7-2	TRBJ1-2	15	TRBD1	TGTGCCAGCAGCTTAGGTGAGGGGGCGAACTATGGCTACACCTTC	CASSLGEGANYGYTF
NA	TRBV6-5	TRBJ1-2	14	NA	TGTGCCAGCACCCCCCGGCAGGGAAGACATGGCTACACCTTC	CASTPRQGRHGYTF
NA	TRBV7-9	TRBJ1-2	13	TRBD1	TGTGCCAGCAGCTTACCAGGGGGCCCTGGCTACACCTTC	CASSLPGGPGYTF
NA	TRBV3-1/TRBV3-2	TRBJ1-5	15	TRBD1	TGTGCCAGCAGCGAAGGGGGCGGAGGGGGTCAGCCCCAGCATTTT	CASSEGGGGGQPQHF
NA	TRBV12-3/TRBV12-4	TRBJ1-2	13	NA	TGTGCCAGCAGGGCCACAGAAAACTATGGCTACACCTTC	CASRATENYGYTF
NA	TRBV19	TRBJ1-5	16	TRBD1	TGTGCCAGTAGTTATTACGGACAGGGCTTTGGACAGCCCCAGCATTTT	CASSYYGQGFGQPQHF
NA	TRBV11-1	TRBJ2-7	13	NA	TGTGCCAGCAGCTTAGGTCACAGCTACGAGCAGTACTTC	CASSLGHSYEQYF
NA	TRBV28	TRBJ1-2	15	TRBD1	TGTGCCAGCAGTCCCTACCCGACAGGGTCCTATGGCTACACCTTC	CASSPYPTGSYGYTF
NA	TRBV20-1	TRBJ1-1	10	NA	TGCAGTGCTGGTGGGGCAGAGGCTTTCTTT	CSAGGAEAFF
NA	TRBV6-6	TRBJ1-1	14	TRBD1	TGTGCCAGCAGTCAACAGGGGTTGGAGACTGAAGCTTTCTTT	CASSQQGLETEAFF
NA	TRBV6-2/TRBV6-3	TRBJ1-6	15	NA	TGTGCCAGCAGCTCTTCCGGGGGGGGATTTTCACCCCTCCACTTT	CASSSSGGGFSPLHF
NA	TRBV5-5	TRBJ2-7	14	NA	TGTGCCAGCAGCACCACCCAGGGGCGTTACGAGCAGTACTTC	CASSTTQGRYEQYF
NA	TRBV12-3/TRBV12-4	TRBJ1-1	12	NA	TGTGCCAGCAGTTTAGTTGGGCGGGAAGCTTTCTTT	CASSLVGREAFF
NA	TRBV10-2	TRBJ2-7	14	NA	TGCGCCAGCAGTGTGACCCTCGTCTCCTACGAGCAGTACTTC	CASSVTLVSYEQYF
few	TRBV5-1	TRBJ2-1	15	TRBD2	TGCGCCAGCAGCTTGGGAGGGACTAGCGACAATGAGCAGTTCTTC	CASSLGGTSDNEQFF
NA	TRBV7-2	TRBJ1-1	15	TRBD1	TGTGCCAGCAGCTTGCCGGGGACAGGCGCCACTGAAGCTTTCTTT	CASSLPGTGATEAFF
once	TRBV5-1	TRBJ1-2	16	NA	TGCGCCAGCAGCCCTGGGCAGACCCCGCGGATAGGTGGCTACACCTTC	CASSPGQTPRIGGYTF
NA	TRBV6-5	TRBJ2-1	14	NA	TGTGCCAGCCAATTACAGGGAGACTACAATGAGCAGTTCTTC	CASQLQGDYNEQFF
NA	TRBV28	TRBJ2-7	11	NA	TGTGCCAGCAGGTCGGGTGGCGAGCAGTACTTC	CASRSGGEQYF
NA	TRBV29-1	TRBJ1-1	12	NA	TGCAGCGTTGGACGTCCGGACACTGAAGCTTTCTTT	CSVGRPDTEAFF
NA	TRBV6-1	TRBJ1-1	15	TRBD1	TGTGCCAGCAGTGAAGCGCCGACAGGGGGAACTGAAGCTTTCTTT	CASSEAPTGGTEAFF
NA	TRBV6-2/TRBV6-3	TRBJ2-5	15	TRBD2	TGTGCCAGCAGCCTTAACAGCGGGGGCCAGGAGACCCAGTACTTC	CASSLNSGGQETQYF
NA	TRBV5-6	TRBJ2-2	14	NA	TGTGCCAGCAGCTTGTCGGGGTTCCCCGGGGAGCTGTTTTTT	CASSLSGFPGELFF
NA	TRBV28	TRBJ1-1	11	NA	TGTGCCAGCACTCTGAACACTGAAGCTTTCTTT	CASTLNTEAFF